This T cell receptor (beta chain) is from a study of T cell responses to AZD1222 COVID-19 vaccine. Study information: Pooling covered second doses at about 4 or about 12 weeks. Study-wide results and limits: Across the whole spike, CD4 TCRs peaked at regions 160-218 and 743-854. Reportedly, nearly half the spike-specific TCRs target unmutated variant regions. Clonal diversity may have been underestimated, and the donors were mostly white British, with more females than males.

Turning to this clone: Its matching antigen is unknown.

Profiled with immunoSEQ multiplex PCR; TCRdb holds only in-frame clones, not every one. The repertoire holds some 140,000 clones, with about nine tenths as singletons. V was shortened by 0 bases and J by 10 bases, with 14 bases between the two germline ends. Germline V gives CDR1 SGHKS, CDR2 YYEKEE (reference sequence). The CDR3 sequence is 15 residues long. The gene calls are TRBV5-5 and TRBJ1-6; D unclear. The sequence derives from an adult in good health. The sequencing used peripheral blood, collected on day 0 of AZD1222 vaccination. For the CDR3, the DNA is TGTGCCAGCAGCTTGGAACTGTCGAGTATGTCACCCCTCCACTTT. It specifies CASSLELSSMSPLHF.